A single sample gave rise to the 23 T cell receptor beta chains below, sequenced in a study of OX40 agonist ivuxolimab in advanced cancers. Measured with immunoSEQ multiplex PCR; TCRdb has only the in-frame clones, and not every one. The profile shows tens of thousands of clones, over 80% of them singletons. This specimen consisted of CD4+ or CD8+ T cells sorted from blood, obtained in a trial of the OX40 agonist ivuxolimab. All receptors derive from an adult with an advanced solid tumor such as melanoma, head and neck, liver or kidney cancer.

The chain carries TRBV7-2 and TRBJ2-1, with TRBD1 identical over 9 bases. V dropped 6 bases and J dropped 8; count of bases not matched to a gene: 8. This CDR3 comprises 14 residues. Per the germline V gene, CDR1 is SGHTA and CDR2 is FQGNSA. The CDR3: CASSHPGQGHEQFF. CDR3 coding DNA: TGTGCCAGCAGTCACCCGGGACAGGGTCATGAGCAGTTCTTC.

The chain uses TRBV7-2 and TRBJ2-2, with D unclear. Germline V gene sequence: CDR1 SGHTA, CDR2 FQGNSA. This CDR3 comprises 16 residues. Trimming pared 3 bases from V and 1 base from J, leaving 12 bases between. The CDR3 bases are TGTGCCAGCAGCTTGGTATCTGCCGAGAACACCGGGGAGCTGTTTTTT. This translates into CASSLVSAENTGELFF.

In nucleotides, the CDR3 is TGTGCCAGCACCGTACACGGGGCGCGAGATACGCAGTATTTT. Protein: CASTVHGARDTQYF. The chain uses TRBV6-5 and TRBJ2-3; D could derive from TRBD1 or TRBD2 (5 bases each). This CDR3 region has 14 residues. Germline V gene sequence: CDR1 MNHEY, CDR2 SVGAGI. The V end was cut by 7 bases, the J end by 5 bases, with 16 bases between.

The rearrangement joins TRBV7-9 to TRBJ1-2; 7 positions agree with TRBD1. Germline V gene data show CDR1 as SEHNR and CDR2 as FQNEAQ (reference sequence). The length of the CDR3 is 15 residues. Trimming at V came to 1 base and at J to 3 bases, leaving 5 bases not matched to a gene. CDR3 in DNA: TGTGCCAGCAGCTTAGTAGGAACAGGGGACTATGGCTACACCTTC. Translating it yields CASSLVGTGDYGYTF.

V gene TRBV18 combines with J gene TRBJ1-1; TRBD1 aligns across 8 bases. Germline V lookup: CDR1 KGHSH, CDR2 LQKENI. After removal of 3 bases from V and 10 bases from J, the junction contained 4 bases not matched to a gene. The CDR3 is 12 amino acids. CDR3: CASSPPGQAAFF. The CDR3 DNA follows: TGTGCCAGCTCACCGCCGGGACAGGCAGCTTTCTTT.

The V gene is TRBV18, the J gene TRBJ2-3; D is perhaps TRBD2 (6 bases). Deletions cut 3 bases from V and 3 bases from J, with 10 bases between. From germline, CDR1 is KGHSH and CDR2 LQKENI. The CDR3 loop spans 14 amino acids. The CDR3 here is CASSPRGLTDTQYF. The CDR3 DNA follows: TGTGCCAGCTCACCCCGGGGGTTAACAGATACGCAGTATTTT.

J is TRBJ2-2 and V is TRBV9, with 10 bases that match TRBD2. This CDR3 is built from 18 residues. V gave up 0 bases and J gave up 5 bases; unmatched junction bases: 10. Per the germline V gene, CDR1 is SGDLS and CDR2 is YYNGEE. The CDR3, as DNA: TGTGCCAGCAGCGTAGGGTCTAGCGGGAGACTATTGACCGGGGAGCTGTTTTTT. Protein sequence: CASSVGSSGRLLTGELFF.

The chain uses TRBV5-1 and TRBJ2-3, with TRBD2 identical over 14 bases. Germline loops: CDR1 SGHRS, CDR2 YFSETQ. Trimming removed 5 bases from V and 6 bases from J; junction bases left unmatched: 8. The CDR3 consists of 16 residues. The CDR3 protein is CASRVGTSGRSDTQYF. The CDR3, as DNA: TGCGCCAGCAGGGTAGGGACTAGCGGGAGATCCGATACGCAGTATTTT.

V gene TRBV9 combines with J gene TRBJ2-7; D could derive from TRBD1 or TRBD2 (6 bases each). From germline, CDR1 is SGDLS and CDR2 YYNGEE. Deletions cut 0 bases from V and 3 bases from J, with 16 bases between. This CDR3 has 16 residues. The CDR3 reads CASSVGSSGAIYEQYF. CDR3 nucleotides: TGTGCCAGCAGCGTAGGCTCTTCGGGGGCCATCTACGAGCAGTACTTC. Filled out from reference TRBV9 and TRBJ2-7, the complete variable domain reads DSGVTQTPKHLITATGQRVTLRCSPRSGDLSVYWYQQSLDQGLQFLIQYYNGEERAKGNILERFSAQQFPDLHSELNLSSLELGDSALYFCASSVGSSGAIYEQYFGPGTRLTVT.

The genes are TRBV7-6 and TRBJ2-3; 9 bases fit TRBD1. The CDR3 runs 14 residues. From germline, CDR1 is SGHVS and CDR2 FNYEAQ. V trimming: 10 bases; J trimming: 6 bases; junction bases outside the gene matches: 11. In DNA form, the CDR3 reads TGTGCCACCCAAGGGACAGGGCATTTTGATACGCAGTATTTT. Encoded protein: CATQGTGHFDTQYF.

This clone was seen a handful of times. V gene TRBV5-1 combines with J gene TRBJ2-2, with 10 bases aligning to TRBD2. The V segment lost 0 bases and the J segment 5 bases; nucleotides outside the gene matches: 4. The CDR3 spans 16 residues. Germline values: CDR1 SGHRS, CDR2 YFSETQ. Here the CDR3 DNA reads TGCGCCAGCAGCTTGGCCGGGACTAGCGCAACCGGGGAGCTGTTTTTT. Its translation is CASSLAGTSATGELFF.

The V gene is TRBV14, the J gene TRBJ2-5, with 10 bases fitting TRBD1. After removal of 5 bases from V and 4 bases from J, the junction contained 7 bases not matched to a gene. This CDR3 comprises 15 residues. Looked up from germline, CDR1 is SGHDN and CDR2 is FVKESK. The CDR3 loop reads CASSATTGGIETQYF. CDR3 in DNA: TGTGCCAGCAGCGCCACGACAGGGGGCATAGAGACCCAGTACTTC. The variable domain in full, with the rest retrieved from reference TRBV14 and TRBJ2-5, is EAGVTQFPSHSVIEKGQTVTLRCDPISGHDNLYWYRRVMGKEIKFLLHFVKESKQDESGMPNNRFLAERTGGTYSTLKVQPAELEDSGVYFCASSATTGGIETQYFGPGTRLLVL.

The chain has TRBV28 and TRBJ2-3, with TRBD2 matching 8 bases. The V and J ends lost 2 bases and 4 bases, in that order; junction bases with no gene match: 2. CDR1 is MDHEN, CDR2 SYDVKM, per germline. The CDR3 is 14 residues long. DNA for the CDR3: TGTGCCAGCAGTTTAGGACTAGCCGCAGATACGCAGTATTTT. As protein: CASSLGLAADTQYF.

The V call is TRBV19, the J call TRBJ2-7, with TRBD2 as a possible D gene (5 bases). Germline CDR1 is LNHDA and CDR2 is SQIVND (reference sequence). V lost 2 bases and J lost 2, with 7 bases in between. The CDR3 is 13 residues long. CDR3 in amino acids: CASSIRGTYEQYF. DNA for the CDR3: TGTGCCAGTAGTATAAGAGGGACCTACGAGCAGTACTTC.

V usage is TRBV19 and J usage is TRBJ2-5; D ambiguous. The CDR3 covers 13 residues. Trimming removed 3 bases from V and 1 base from J, with 6 bases in between. Germline CDR1 LNHDA, CDR2 SQIVND (reference sequence). CDR3 region: CASSILIQETQYF. The CDR3 DNA sequence: TGTGCCAGTAGTATCCTGATCCAAGAGACCCAGTACTTC.

The chain recombines TRBV15 with TRBJ2-3; D remains unclear. The germline CDR1 and CDR2 sequences are LNHNV and YYDKDF (reference sequence). Trimming shortened V by 0 bases and J by 6 bases, and 7 bases separated the two germline ends. The CDR3 spans 13 residues. The CDR3 DNA follows: TGTGCCACCAGCAGAGATAGACTGGATACGCAGTATTTT. Amino acids: CATSRDRLDTQYF.

The rearrangement links TRBV6-6 to TRBJ1-4; no clear D. The germline gives CDR1 MNHNY, CDR2 SVGAGI (reference sequence). V lost 2 bases and J 5 bases, leaving 9 bases between the germline ends. This CDR3 spans 14 amino acids. This chain's CDR3 is CASSYRQSNEKLFF. CDR3 coding DNA: TGTGCCAGCAGTTACAGGCAGAGCAATGAAAAACTGTTTTTT.

The V gene is TRBV9, the J gene TRBJ2-1, with TRBD2 matching over 7 bases. The CDR3 is 15 amino acids. V lost 4 bases and J lost 9; bases outside the gene matches: 13. Germline V CDR1 and CDR2: SGDLS, YYNGEE. The DNA of the CDR3 is TGTGCCAGCAGCCCCCTAGCGGTGGCGGGTGGTGAGCAGTTCTTC. This codes for CASSPLAVAGGEQFF. Together with reference TRBV9 and TRBJ2-1, the CDR3 gives the full variable domain: DSGVTQTPKHLITATGQRVTLRCSPRSGDLSVYWYQQSLDQGLQFLIQYYNGEERAKGNILERFSAQQFPDLHSELNLSSLELGDSALYFCASSPLAVAGGEQFFGPGTRLTVL.

This clone was seen once. The V call is TRBV7-9, the J call TRBJ2-7; 10 positions match TRBD2. CDR1 is SEHNR and CDR2 is FQNEAQ in the germline V gene (reference sequence). This CDR3 region has 14 residues. J gave up 7 bases and V 5 bases, and 8 bases lay outside the gene matches. CDR3 protein: CASSRTSGELEQYF. The CDR3 nucleotides read TGTGCCAGCAGCCGGACTAGCGGAGAACTGGAGCAGTACTTC. Filled out from reference TRBV7-9 and TRBJ2-7, the complete variable domain reads DTGVSQNPRHKITKRGQNVTFRCDPISEHNRLYWYRQTLGQGPEFLTYFQNEAQLEKSRLLSDRFSAERPKGSFSTLEIQRTEQGDSAMYLCASSRTSGELEQYFGPGTRLTVT.

The genes are TRBV18 and TRBJ2-3; D tentatively fits TRBD1 or TRBD2 (5 bases each). The CDR3 extends over 14 amino acids. V was clipped by 6 bases and J by 11 bases, with 21 bases between them. The germline CDR1 and CDR2 sequences are KGHSH and LQKENI. The CDR3 loop reads CASSRYGTKNVQYF. DNA of the CDR3: TGTGCCAGCTCCAGGTACGGGACCAAGAACGTGCAGTATTTT.

The CDR3 DNA is TGTGCCAGCTCACTTTACAGGGGGCTCTACGAGCAGTACTTC. Translated, it gives CASSLYRGLYEQYF. The chain has TRBV18 and TRBJ2-7; 9 bases line up with TRBD1. Looked up from germline, CDR1 is KGHSH and CDR2 is LQKENI. With 4 bases clipped from V and 3 bases from J, the junction kept 4 bases outside the gene matches. The CDR3 length is 14 residues.

The chain employs TRBV6-5 and TRBJ2-7, with a possible D match to TRBD2 (7 bases). V was pared by 6 bases and J by 0 bases, with 9 bases between. This CDR3 is built from 13 residues. Germline V CDR1 and CDR2: MNHEY, SVGAGI. CDR3 bases: TGTGCCAGCAGGAGGGGGGGCTCCTACGAGCAGTACTTC. This gives the protein CASRRGGSYEQYF.

The rearrangement joins TRBV18 to TRBJ2-7, with D uncertain. Trimming pared 3 bases from V and 2 bases from J, leaving 14 bases between. CDR3 length: 15 residues. Germline CDR1 reads KGHSH; CDR2 reads LQKENI. This CDR3 reads CASSPSTVIAYEQYF. As DNA, the CDR3 is TGTGCCAGCTCACCGTCCACGGTGATAGCCTACGAGCAGTACTTC. The full variable domain, with the rest looked up from reference TRBV18 and TRBJ2-7, is NAGVMQNPRHLVRRRGQEARLRCSPMKGHSHVYWYRQLPEEGLKFMVYLQKENIIDESGMPKERFSAEFPKEGPSILRIQQVVRGDSAAYFCASSPSTVIAYEQYFGPGTRLTVT.